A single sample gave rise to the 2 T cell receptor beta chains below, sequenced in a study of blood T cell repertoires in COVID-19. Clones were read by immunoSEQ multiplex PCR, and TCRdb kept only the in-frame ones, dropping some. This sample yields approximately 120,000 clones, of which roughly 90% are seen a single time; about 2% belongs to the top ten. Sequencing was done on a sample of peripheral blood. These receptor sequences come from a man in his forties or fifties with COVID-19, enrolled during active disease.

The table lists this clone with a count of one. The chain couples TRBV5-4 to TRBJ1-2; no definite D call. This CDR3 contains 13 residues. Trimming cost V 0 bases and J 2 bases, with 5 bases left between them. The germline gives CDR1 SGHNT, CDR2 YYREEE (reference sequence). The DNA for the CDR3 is TGTGCCAGCAGCTTGGCCCAGAACTATGGCTACACCTTC. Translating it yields CASSLAQNYGYTF.

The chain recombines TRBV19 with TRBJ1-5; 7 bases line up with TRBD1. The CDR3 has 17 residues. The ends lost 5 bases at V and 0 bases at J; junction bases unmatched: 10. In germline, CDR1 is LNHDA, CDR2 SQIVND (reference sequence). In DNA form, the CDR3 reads TGTGCCAGTAGTCGATTCCACGACAGGGTTAGCAATCAGCCCCAGCATTTT. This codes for CASSRFHDRVSNQPQHF.